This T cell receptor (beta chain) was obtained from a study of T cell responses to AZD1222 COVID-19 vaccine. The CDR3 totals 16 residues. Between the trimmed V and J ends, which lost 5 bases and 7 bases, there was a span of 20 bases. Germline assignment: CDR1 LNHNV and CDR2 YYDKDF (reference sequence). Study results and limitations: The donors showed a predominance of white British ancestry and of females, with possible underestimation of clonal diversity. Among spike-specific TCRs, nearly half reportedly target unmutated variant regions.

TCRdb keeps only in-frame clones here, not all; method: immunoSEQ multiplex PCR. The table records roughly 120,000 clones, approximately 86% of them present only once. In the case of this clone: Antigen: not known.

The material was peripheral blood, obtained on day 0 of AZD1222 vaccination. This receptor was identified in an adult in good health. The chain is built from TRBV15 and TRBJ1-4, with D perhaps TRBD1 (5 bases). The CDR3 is CATSAAQGQRAEKLFF. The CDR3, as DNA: TGTGCCACCAGCGCCGCCCAGGGTCAAAGGGCTGAAAAACTGTTTTTT. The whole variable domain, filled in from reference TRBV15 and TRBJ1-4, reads DAMVIQNPRYQVTQFGKPVTLSCSQTLNHNVMYWYQQKSSQAPKLLFHYYDKDFNNEADTPDNFQSRRPNTSFCFLDIRSPGLGDTAMYLCATSAAQGQRAEKLFFGSGTQLSVL.